The 17 T cell receptor beta chains in this list originate from one sample, sequenced in a study of CD8 T cells in Susac syndrome. Random-hexamer reverse transcription was applied to roughly 0.45 to 1 ug RNA. TCRdb analysed the immunoSEQ multiplex PCR reads with MiXCR anew, one entry per CDR3 protein. The sample lists hundreds of thousands of distinct CDR3 sequences, 93% occurring once. The sample was CD4+ T cells from PBMCs. The receptor set was obtained from a human donor with multiple sclerosis.

This sequence joins TRBV4-1 and TRBJ1-4; no reliable D call. The CDR3 length is 15 residues. The V gene's germline CDR1 is MGHRA and CDR2 YSYEKL. Trimming took off 0 bases at V and 4 bases at J, with 9 bases between the two ends. The CDR3 nucleotides read TGCGCCAGCAGCCAAGATGGGATTTTTAATGAAAAACTGTTTTTT. It encodes CASSQDGIFNEKLFF.

The rearrangement links TRBV7-9 to TRBJ1-5; D unclear. The germline gives CDR1 SEHNR, CDR2 FQNEAQ (reference sequence). The V end was cut by 1 base, the J end by 6 bases, with 4 bases between. The CDR3 is made up of 12 amino acids. The CDR3 nucleotides are TGTGCCAGCAGCTTAGGGTTTCAGCCCCAGCATTTT. This sequence encodes CASSLGFQPQHF.

This clonotype was counted only a few times. This sequence joins TRBV2 and TRBJ2-5; either TRBD1 or TRBD2 may supply D (5 bases each). V gave up 4 bases and J gave up 2 bases, with 8 bases separating them. CDR1 SNHLY and CDR2 FYNNEI come from the germline V gene. The CDR3 length is 13 residues. The DNA for the CDR3 is TGTGCCAGCAGTGCTTGGGGGCAAGAGACCCAGTACTTC. Protein product: CASSAWGQETQYF. The variable domain in full, completed from reference TRBV2 and TRBJ2-5, reads EPEVTQTPSHQVTQMGQEVILRCVPISNHLYFYWYRQILGQKVEFLVSFYNNEISEKSEIFDDQFSVERPDGSNFTLKIRSTKLEDSAMYFCASSAWGQETQYFGPGTRLLVL.

The rearrangement uses TRBV7-9 and TRBJ2-3; either TRBD1 or TRBD2 may fit D (5 bases each). The CDR3 sequence is 15 residues long. Germline V gene data show CDR1 as SEHNR and CDR2 as FQNEAQ (reference sequence). With 5 bases removed from V and 1 base from J, the gap between germline ends came to 13 bases. The CDR3 nucleotides read TGTGCCAGCAGCAAACCGGGACGACGCACAGATACGCAGTATTTT. Encoded protein: CASSKPGRRTDTQYF.

V and J are TRBV4-1 and TRBJ2-1; D unresolved. Trimming stripped 4 bases from V and 0 bases from J, with 4 bases between. Per germline, CDR1 MGHRA and CDR2 YSYEKL. This CDR3 contains 13 residues. The CDR3 sequence is CASSPGSYNEQFF. CDR3 sequence (DNA): TGCGCCAGCAGCCCCGGCTCCTACAATGAGCAGTTCTTC.

The rearrangement links TRBV9 to TRBJ2-5; no definite D call. The V and J ends lost 2 bases and 3 bases respectively, with 11 bases between them. CDR1 and CDR2 (germline): SGDLS, YYNGEE. The CDR3 consists of 14 residues. Here the CDR3 DNA reads TGTGCCAGCAGCGTTTCGACAAGGAAAGAGACCCAGTACTTC. Its translation: CASSVSTRKETQYF.

The chain joins TRBV15 to TRBJ1-6; D uncertain. Trimming shortened V by 1 base and J by 0 bases, and 10 bases separated the two germline ends. CDR3 length: 17 amino acids. CDR1 and CDR2 from the germline V gene are LNHNV and YYDKDF (reference sequence). The chain's CDR3 is CATSRVSGSSYNSPLHF. The CDR3 coding sequence is TGTGCCACCAGCAGAGTATCGGGGAGCTCCTATAATTCACCCCTCCACTTT.

The chain couples TRBV11-2 to TRBJ2-5, with D uncertain. Germline assignment: CDR1 SGHAT and CDR2 FQNNGV. The CDR3 has 14 amino acids. Trimming cost V 3 bases and J 0 bases, with 8 bases left between them. The chain's CDR3 is CASSFAPYQETQYF. CDR3 DNA sequence: TGTGCCAGCAGCTTTGCCCCGTACCAAGAGACCCAGTACTTC.

The V and J genes are TRBV20-1 and TRBJ2-5, with 7 bases identical to TRBD1. V trimming: 5 bases; J trimming: 4 bases; junction bases outside the gene matches: 7. This CDR3 contains 13 residues. Per germline, CDR1 DFQATT and CDR2 SNEGSKA (reference sequence). The CDR3 protein is CSAFTGDGETQYF. The CDR3 bases are TGCAGTGCTTTTACAGGGGACGGAGAGACCCAGTACTTC.

The chain has TRBV12-3 or TRBV12-4 and TRBJ1-5, with D perhaps matching TRBD1 (5 bases). This CDR3 comprises 13 residues. The V end lost 4 bases, the J end lost 9 bases, and 13 bases lay between the germline ends. CDR3 in amino acids: CASSWGRDRPQHF. CDR3 nucleotides: TGTGCCAGCAGTTGGGGCAGGGACCGGCCCCAGCATTTT.

The chain combines TRBV14 with TRBJ2-1; 8 bases match TRBD1. This CDR3 contains 13 residues. Germline-derived CDR1 and CDR2 are SGHDN and FVKESK. J gave up 9 bases and V 7 bases, and 8 bases lay outside the gene matches. CDR3 nucleotide sequence: TGTGCCAGCACCAGGACAGGGTGGGGTGAGCAGTTCTTC. Protein sequence: CASTRTGWGEQFF.

The V and J genes are TRBV29-1 and TRBJ1-2; 9 nucleotides agree with TRBD1. V shed 5 bases, J shed 6 bases, and the junction held 7 bases outside the gene matches. CDR1 SQVTM and CDR2 ANQGSEA come from the germline V gene. The CDR3 sequence is 13 residues long. CDR3 sequence: CSVRFGDRDGYTF. The DNA for the CDR3 is TGCAGCGTTCGCTTCGGGGACAGGGATGGCTACACCTTC.

The gene calls are TRBV5-1 and TRBJ1-1, with D uncertain. This CDR3 spans 14 amino acids. CDR1 is SGHRS, CDR2 YFSETQ, per germline. V lost 3 bases, J lost 0 bases, and 9 bases lay in between. The CDR3 region is CASSSSWMNTEAFF. The DNA for the CDR3 is TGCGCCAGCAGCTCGTCATGGATGAACACTGAAGCTTTCTTT.

This clonotype was recorded only once. The V call is TRBV29-1, the J call TRBJ1-5; 7 nucleotides match TRBD1. The germline V gene encodes CDR1 SQVTM and CDR2 ANQGSEA. V lost 5 bases to trimming and J lost 3 bases; unmatched junction nucleotides: 4. The CDR3 totals 13 residues. The CDR3: CSVLQGDNQPQHF. The CDR3 DNA sequence: TGCAGCGTTCTTCAGGGGGACAATCAGCCCCAGCATTTT.

J is TRBJ2-3 and V is TRBV11-2; tentatively, D is TRBD2 (6 bases). Germline CDR1 and CDR2: SGHAT and FQNNGV. The CDR3 has 15 residues. The V gene lost 1 base and the J gene lost 2 bases, with 10 bases spanning the gap. CDR3 sequence: CASSLGRGFTDTQYF. DNA of the CDR3: TGTGCCAGCAGCTTAGGGAGGGGATTCACAGATACGCAGTATTTT.

V is TRBV5-6 and J is TRBJ2-3; D is tentatively TRBD1 or TRBD2 (5 bases each). The CDR3 contains 13 residues. V dropped 6 bases and J dropped 0 bases, with 8 bases sitting between them. The germline V gene encodes CDR1 SGHDT and CDR2 YYEEEE. The CDR3 DNA reads as TGTGCCAGCAACTGGGGGAGCACAGATACGCAGTATTTT. Translation: CASNWGSTDTQYF.

J is TRBJ1-5 and V is TRBV12-3 or TRBV12-4, with 7 nucleotides matching TRBD1. This CDR3 has 15 amino acids. V trimming: 2 bases; J trimming: 1 base; junction bases outside the gene matches: 2. The CDR3 coding sequence is TGTGCCAGCAGTTTAACAGGGGAAAGCAATCAGCCCCAGCATTTT. This sequence encodes CASSLTGESNQPQHF.